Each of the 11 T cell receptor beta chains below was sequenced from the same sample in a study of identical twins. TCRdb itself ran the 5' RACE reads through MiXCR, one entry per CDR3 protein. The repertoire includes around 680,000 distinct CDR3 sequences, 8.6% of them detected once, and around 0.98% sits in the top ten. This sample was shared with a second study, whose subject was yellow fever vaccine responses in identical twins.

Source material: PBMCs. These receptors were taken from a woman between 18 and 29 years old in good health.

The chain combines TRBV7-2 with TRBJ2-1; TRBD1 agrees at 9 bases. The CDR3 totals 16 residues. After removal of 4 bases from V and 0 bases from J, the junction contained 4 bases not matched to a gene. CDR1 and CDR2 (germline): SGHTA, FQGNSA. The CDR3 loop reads CASSSQGASSYNEQFF. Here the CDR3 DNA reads TGTGCCAGCAGCTCACAGGGGGCTAGCTCCTACAATGAGCAGTTCTTC.

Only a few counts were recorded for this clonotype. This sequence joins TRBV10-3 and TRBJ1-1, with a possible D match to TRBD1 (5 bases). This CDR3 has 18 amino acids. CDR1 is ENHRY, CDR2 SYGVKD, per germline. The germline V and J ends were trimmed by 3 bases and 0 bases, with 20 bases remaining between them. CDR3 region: CAISEDRQILLMNTEAFF. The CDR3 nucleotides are TGTGCCATCAGTGAAGATAGACAGATCTTACTCATGAACACTGAAGCTTTCTTT.

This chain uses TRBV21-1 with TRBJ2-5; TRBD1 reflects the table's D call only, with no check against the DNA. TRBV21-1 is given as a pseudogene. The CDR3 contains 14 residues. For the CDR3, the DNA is TGTGCCAGCCGATTCTACAGGAGTAGAGAGACCCAGTACTTC. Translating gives CASRFYRSRETQYF.

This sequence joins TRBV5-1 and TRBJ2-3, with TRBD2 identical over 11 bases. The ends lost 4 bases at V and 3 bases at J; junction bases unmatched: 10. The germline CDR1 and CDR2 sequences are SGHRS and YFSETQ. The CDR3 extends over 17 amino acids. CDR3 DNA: TGCGCCAGCAGCCCCGGGACTAGCGGTAAACGGACAGATACGCAGTATTTT. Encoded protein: CASSPGTSGKRTDTQYF.

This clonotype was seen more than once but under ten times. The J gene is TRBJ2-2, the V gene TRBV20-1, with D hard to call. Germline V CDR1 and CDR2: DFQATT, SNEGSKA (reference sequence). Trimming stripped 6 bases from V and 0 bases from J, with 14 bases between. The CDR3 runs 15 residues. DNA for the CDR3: TGCAGTGCACGTCGGCAGGAATCGAACACCGGGGAGCTGTTTTTT. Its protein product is CSARRQESNTGELFF.

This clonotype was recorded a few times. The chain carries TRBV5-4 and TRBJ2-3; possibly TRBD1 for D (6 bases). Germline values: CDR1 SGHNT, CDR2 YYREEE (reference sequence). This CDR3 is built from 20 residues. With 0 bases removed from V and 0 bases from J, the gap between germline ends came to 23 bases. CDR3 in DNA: TGTGCCAGCAGCTTGGACCCCCACCGGGACAAACAAGGTAGCACAGATACGCAGTATTTT. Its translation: CASSLDPHRDKQGSTDTQYF.

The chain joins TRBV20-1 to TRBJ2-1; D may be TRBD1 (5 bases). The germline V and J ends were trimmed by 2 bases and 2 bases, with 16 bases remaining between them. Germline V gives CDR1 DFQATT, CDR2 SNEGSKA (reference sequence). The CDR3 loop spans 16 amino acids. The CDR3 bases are TGCAGTGCTAGACAGGGTCAAGTTACGACCTACAATGAGCAGTTCTTC. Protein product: CSARQGQVTTYNEQFF.

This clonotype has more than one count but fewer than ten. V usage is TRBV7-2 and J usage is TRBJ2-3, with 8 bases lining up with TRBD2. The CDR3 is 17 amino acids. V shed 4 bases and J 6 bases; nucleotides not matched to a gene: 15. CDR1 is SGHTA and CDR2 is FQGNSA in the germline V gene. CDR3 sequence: CASSWGSRASGLDTQYF. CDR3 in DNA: TGTGCCAGCAGCTGGGGCTCGAGGGCTAGCGGGCTGGATACGCAGTATTTT.

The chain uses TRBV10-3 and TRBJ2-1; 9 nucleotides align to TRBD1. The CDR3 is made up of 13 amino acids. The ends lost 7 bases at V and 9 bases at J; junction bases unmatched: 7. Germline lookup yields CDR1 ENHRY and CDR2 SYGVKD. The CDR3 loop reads CAITRDRVTEQFF. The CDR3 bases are TGTGCCATCACTCGGGACAGGGTTACTGAGCAGTTCTTC.

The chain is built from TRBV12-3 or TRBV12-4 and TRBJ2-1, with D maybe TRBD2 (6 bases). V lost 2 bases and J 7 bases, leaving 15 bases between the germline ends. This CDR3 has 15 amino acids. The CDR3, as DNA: TGTGCCAGCAGTTTAAGCAGGAGGGTGGGTAATGAGCAGTTCTTC. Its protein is CASSLSRRVGNEQFF.

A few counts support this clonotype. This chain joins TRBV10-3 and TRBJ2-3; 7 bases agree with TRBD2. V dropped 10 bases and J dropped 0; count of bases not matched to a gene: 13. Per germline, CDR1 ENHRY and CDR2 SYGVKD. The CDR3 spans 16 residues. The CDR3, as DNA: TGTGCCACCCAAGGGTATGCGCGGGAGAGCACAGATACGCAGTATTTT. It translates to CATQGYARESTDTQYF.